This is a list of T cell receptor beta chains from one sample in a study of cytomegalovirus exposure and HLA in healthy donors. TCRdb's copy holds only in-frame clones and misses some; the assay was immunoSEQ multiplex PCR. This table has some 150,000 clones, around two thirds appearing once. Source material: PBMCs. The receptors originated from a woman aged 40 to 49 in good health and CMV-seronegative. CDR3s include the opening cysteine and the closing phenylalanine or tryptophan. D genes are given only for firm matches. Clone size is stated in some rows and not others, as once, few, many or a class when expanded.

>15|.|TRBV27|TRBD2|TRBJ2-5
CASSSAGGHQETQYF
TGTGCCAGCAGCTCAGCGGGGGGCCATCAAGAGACCCAGTACTTC
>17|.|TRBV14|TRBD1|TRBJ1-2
CASSQVAGQQDFWGYTF
TGTGCCAGCAGCCAAGTCGCGGGACAGCAGGACTTCTGGGGCTACACCTTC
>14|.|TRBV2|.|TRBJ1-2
CASSLQGSNYGYTF
TGTGCCAGCAGCTTACAGGGTTCTAACTATGGCTACACCTTC
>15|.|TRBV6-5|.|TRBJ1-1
CASGASLDAYTEAFF
TGTGCCAGCGGGGCCTCCCTTGATGCTTACACTGAAGCTTTCTTT
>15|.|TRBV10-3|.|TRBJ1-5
CAISDNRGEGQPQHF
TGTGCCATCAGTGATAACCGGGGTGAAGGGCAGCCCCAGCATTTT
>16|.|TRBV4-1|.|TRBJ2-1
CASSQEVGRVNNEQFF
TGCGCCAGCAGCCAAGAGGTTGGGAGAGTTAACAATGAGCAGTTCTTC
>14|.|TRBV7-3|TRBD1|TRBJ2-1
CASSLNRGTNEQFF
TGTGCCAGCAGCTTGAACAGGGGGACGAATGAGCAGTTCTTC
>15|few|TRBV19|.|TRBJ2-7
CASRREAASSYEQYF
TGTGCCAGTAGGAGAGAGGCGGCGTCCTCCTACGAGCAGTACTTC
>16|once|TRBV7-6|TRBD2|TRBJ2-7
CASSSRTGTGTNEQYF
TGTGCCAGCAGCTCTCGGACCGGGACGGGGACTAACGAGCAGTACTTC
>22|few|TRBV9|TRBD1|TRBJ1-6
CASSVGGLRDRGPFSYNSPLHF
TGTGCCAGCAGCGTAGGGGGCCTGAGAGACAGGGGGCCCTTCTCCTATAATTCACCCCTCCACTTT
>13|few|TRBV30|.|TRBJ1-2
CAWRVQGNYGYTF
TGTGCCTGGAGGGTGCAGGGGAACTATGGCTACACCTTC
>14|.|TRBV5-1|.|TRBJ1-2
CASSGEGTHYGYTF
TGCGCCAGCAGTGGCGAGGGTACCCACTATGGCTACACCTTC
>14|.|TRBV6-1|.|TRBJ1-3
CASSEDTRGNTIYF
TGTGCCAGCAGTGAAGACACTAGGGGAAACACCATATATTTT
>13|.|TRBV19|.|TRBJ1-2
CASTGNTGPGYTF
TGTGCCAGTACTGGCAACACAGGGCCTGGCTACACCTTC
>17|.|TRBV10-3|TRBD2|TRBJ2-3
CATMTPPGLAGEDTQYF
TGTGCCACTATGACACCCCCGGGACTAGCGGGGGAAGATACGCAGTATTTT
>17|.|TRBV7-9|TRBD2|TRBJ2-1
CASSFAVRGVIYNEQFF
TGTGCCAGCAGCTTTGCCGTCCGGGGGGTAATCTACAATGAGCAGTTCTTC
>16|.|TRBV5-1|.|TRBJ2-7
CASSLVSAPSPYEQYF
TGCGCCAGCAGCTTGGTAAGCGCACCTTCACCCTACGAGCAGTACTTC